The clone carrying this T cell receptor beta chain showed up many times. Its target is unknown. Looked up from germline, CDR1 is SGDLS and CDR2 is YYNGEE. The CDR3 contains 14 residues. J was trimmed by 6 bases and V by 3 bases; bases with no gene match: 8. Each CDR3 protein gets one entry after TCRdb re-called the 5' RACE reads with MiXCR. Among roughly 39,000 distinct CDR3 sequences listed, roughly 2.6% were seen once. This entry belongs to a study of CD8 T cells in ankylosing spondylitis. The study's findings and limits: The study looked at matched synovial fluid samples from ankylosing spondylitis patients. Disease-linked clones were reported to be significantly enriched there. Prior work had noted some motif variants in reactive arthritis blood and synovial fluid.

The sequenced material came from blood, either unsorted or a sorted T cell fraction (not recorded which). The sequence came from a male donor with ankylosing spondylitis or in good health (not recorded which). The chain joins TRBV9 to TRBJ2-7, with 8 bases matching TRBD1. DNA of the CDR3: TGTGCCAGCAGCGCAGGACAGGGAATGACCGAGCAGTACTTC. Amino acid sequence: CASSAGQGMTEQYF.